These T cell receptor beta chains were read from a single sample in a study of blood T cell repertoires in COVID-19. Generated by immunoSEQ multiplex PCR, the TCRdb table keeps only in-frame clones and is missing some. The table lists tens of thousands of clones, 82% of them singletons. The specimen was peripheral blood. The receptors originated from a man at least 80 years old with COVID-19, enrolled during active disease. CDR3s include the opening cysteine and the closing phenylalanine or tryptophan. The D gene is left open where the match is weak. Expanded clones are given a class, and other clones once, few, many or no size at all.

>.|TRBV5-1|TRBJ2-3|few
TGCGCCAGCAGCTTATCAGGGGTTAGCACAGATACGCAGTATTTT
CASSLSGVSTDTQYF
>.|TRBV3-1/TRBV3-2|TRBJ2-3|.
TGTGCCAGCAGCGGCGCCAGGGGGGCAGATACGCAGTATTTT
CASSGARGADTQYF
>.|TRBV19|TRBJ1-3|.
TGTGCCAGTAGTCAACAGGGATTTCGTTCTGGAAACACCATATATTTT
CASSQQGFRSGNTIYF
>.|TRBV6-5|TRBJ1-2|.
TGTGCCAGCAGCGAGGGGGTTAACTATGGCTACACCTTC
CASSEGVNYGYTF
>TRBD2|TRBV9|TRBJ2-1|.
TGTGCCAGCAGCGTAGCTTGGGCTAGCGGGAGCAATGAGCAGTTCTTC
CASSVAWASGSNEQFF
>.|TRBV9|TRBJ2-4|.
TGTGCCAGCAGCGTAGACGCGGGAAGGAACATTCAGTACTTC
CASSVDAGRNIQYF
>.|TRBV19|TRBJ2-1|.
TGTGCCAGTAGCAGATCCTACAATGAGCAGTTCTTC
CASSRSYNEQFF
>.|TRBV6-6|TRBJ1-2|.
TGTGCCAGCAGTTACTCGATACGGGGAGGGGACTATGGCTACACCTTC
CASSYSIRGGDYGYTF
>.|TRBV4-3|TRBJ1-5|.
TGCGCCAGCAGCCAAGGGAGCATACGGGATTATAGCAATCAGCCCCAGCATTTT
CASSQGSIRDYSNQPQHF
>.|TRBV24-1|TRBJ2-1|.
TGTGCCACCAGTGATGGGCACGACAATGAGCAGTTCTTC
CATSDGHDNEQFF
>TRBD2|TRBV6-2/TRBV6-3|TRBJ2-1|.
TGTGCCAGCAGTTTCACCGCAGGACTGGTAGCGGGAGGAGTCGCCTACAATGAGCAGTTCTTC
CASSFTAGLVAGGVAYNEQFF
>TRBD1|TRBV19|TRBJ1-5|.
TGTGCCAGTAGTATAGATAGGGGGCGCGGCAATCAGCCCCAGCATTTT
CASSIDRGRGNQPQHF
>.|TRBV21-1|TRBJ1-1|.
TGTGCCAGCAGCAAAACGTGGAGTGCATTTTGCACTGAAGCTTTCTTT
CASSKTWSAFCTEAFF
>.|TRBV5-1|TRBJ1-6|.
TGCGCCAGCAGCACCTCCGGGGGGTCCCTCCACTTT
CASSTSGGSLHF
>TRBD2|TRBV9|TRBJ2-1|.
TGTGCCAGCAGCGGGGCTAGCGGGAGGGCCTACAATGAGCAGTTCTTC
CASSGASGRAYNEQFF
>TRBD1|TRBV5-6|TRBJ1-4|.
TGTGCCAGCAGCTCTCGGACAGGGGGCGCGGTTACTAATGAAAAACTGTTTTTT
CASSSRTGGAVTNEKLFF
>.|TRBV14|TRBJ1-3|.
TGTGCCAGCAGCCACCCCTCTCGTCGCAGCGAAAACACCATATATTTT
CASSHPSRRSENTIYF
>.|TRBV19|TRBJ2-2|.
TGTGCCAGTAGTATCTTAGGGGTTACAGGGGAGCTGTTTTTT
CASSILGVTGELFF
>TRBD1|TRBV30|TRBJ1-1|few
TGTGCCTACCTACAGGGGTACTCTTCTGAAGCTTTCTTT
CAYLQGYSSEAFF
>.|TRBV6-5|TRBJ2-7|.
TGTGCCAGCAATAGAGGGCGGGGCCACGAGCAGTACTTC
CASNRGRGHEQYF
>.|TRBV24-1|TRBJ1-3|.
TGTGCCACCAGTGATTCGTCCGGTGGAAACACCATATATTTT
CATSDSSGGNTIYF
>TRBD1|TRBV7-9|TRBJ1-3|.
TGTGCCAGCAGCTTAACAGGGGTTCAAAACACCATATATTTT
CASSLTGVQNTIYF
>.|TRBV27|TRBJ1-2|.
TGTGCCAGCAGTTTATCTTCGGCAGGGCAACCGAACTATGGCTACACCTTC
CASSLSSAGQPNYGYTF
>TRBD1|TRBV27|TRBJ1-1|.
TGTGCCAGCAGTCCCCGGGACAGGGGACCCACTGAAGCTTTCTTT
CASSPRDRGPTEAFF
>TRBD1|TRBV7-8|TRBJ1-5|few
TGTGCCAGCAGCACTCGCGGGACAGGGGGTAATCAGCCCCAGCATTTT
CASSTRGTGGNQPQHF
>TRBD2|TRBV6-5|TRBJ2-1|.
TGTGCCATCAAATCCGGGACTAGCGGGATAGGCGAGCAGTTCTTC
CAIKSGTSGIGEQFF
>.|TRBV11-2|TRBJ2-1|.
TGTGCCAGCAGCTTAGTAGAGGGCCATGAGCAGTTCTTC
CASSLVEGHEQFF
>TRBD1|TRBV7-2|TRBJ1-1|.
TGTGCCAGCAGCCCTCAGAAGACAGGGGGCACTGAAGCTTTCTTT
CASSPQKTGGTEAFF
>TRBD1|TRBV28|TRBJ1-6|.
TGTGCCAGCAGTTCTTCACAGGGGAGGCGGATTTCACCCCTCCACTTT
CASSSSQGRRISPLHF
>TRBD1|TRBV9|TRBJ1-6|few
TGTGCCAGCAGCGCGTCGACAGGGGAAGGTTCACCCCTCCACTTT
CASSASTGEGSPLHF
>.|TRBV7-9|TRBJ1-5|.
TGTGCCAGCAGCTTGGGGAGTATCTCTCAGCCCCAGCATTTT
CASSLGSISQPQHF
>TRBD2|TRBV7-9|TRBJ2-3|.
TGTGCCAGCAGCTTAGAGGTAGCGGGGGTTACGCAGTATTTT
CASSLEVAGVTQYF
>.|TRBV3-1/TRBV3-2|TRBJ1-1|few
TGTGCCAGCAGCCAAGAGAGGGGGTATACTGAAGCTTTCTTT
CASSQERGYTEAFF
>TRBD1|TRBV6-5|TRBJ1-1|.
TGTGCCAGTTCGGACAGGGGGCCGGAGACTGAAGCTTTCTTT
CASSDRGPETEAFF
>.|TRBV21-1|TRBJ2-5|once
TGTGCCAGCAGCAACCGGCCGGGGGAGGGAGAGACCCAGTACTTC
CASSNRPGEGETQYF
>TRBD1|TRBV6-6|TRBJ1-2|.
TGTGCCAGCAGCTCCGTTAGGGTAGACAGGGCTGGCTACACCTTC
CASSSVRVDRAGYTF
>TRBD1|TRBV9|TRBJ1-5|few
TGTGCCAGCACACCGGGACAGGGTGGGCCCCAGCATTTT
CASTPGQGGPQHF
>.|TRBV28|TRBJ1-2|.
TGTGCCAGCAGTCACCACTTGGTCGGGAACTATGGCTACACCTTC
CASSHHLVGNYGYTF
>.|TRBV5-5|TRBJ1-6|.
TGTGCCAGCAGCTTGGAACCGTCGACAGGTTCACCCCTCCACTTT
CASSLEPSTGSPLHF
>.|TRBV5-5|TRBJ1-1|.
TGTGCCAGCACTCCTTCCTGGGCAGGGATGAACACTGAAGCTTTCTTT
CASTPSWAGMNTEAFF
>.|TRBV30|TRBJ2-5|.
TGTGCCAGAGCGGGCCGGGGGACCCAGTACTTC
CARAGRGTQYF
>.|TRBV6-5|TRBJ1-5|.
TGTGCCAGCAGTACCCGGGGCAATCAGCCCCAGCATTTT
CASSTRGNQPQHF
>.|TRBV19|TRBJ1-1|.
TGTGCCAGTACCACAAGGACATCCAACACTGAAGCTTTCTTT
CASTTRTSNTEAFF
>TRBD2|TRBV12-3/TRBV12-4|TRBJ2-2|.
TGTGCCAGCAGTCCGCGGGAGTTCGGGGAGCTGTTTTTT
CASSPREFGELFF
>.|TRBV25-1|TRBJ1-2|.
TGTGCCAGCAGAGGCCAGGGTGAAGGACACTATGGCTACACCTTC
CASRGQGEGHYGYTF
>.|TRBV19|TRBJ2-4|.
TGTGCCAGTACCGAGAGAGGGGGACGGTCGAAAAACATTCAGTACTTC
CASTERGGRSKNIQYF
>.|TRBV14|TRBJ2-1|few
TGTGCCAGCAGCCTAAGCGGCAATGAGCAGTTCTTC
CASSLSGNEQFF
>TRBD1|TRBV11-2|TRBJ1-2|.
TGTGCCAGCAGCCTAGGGGGCGGCTACACCTTC
CASSLGGGYTF
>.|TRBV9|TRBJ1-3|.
TGTGCCAGCACTGGCGGGGGATCCTTGCGGGACACCATATATTTT
CASTGGGSLRDTIYF
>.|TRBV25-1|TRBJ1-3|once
TGTGCCAGCACAGGGGTAGGAAACACCATATATTTT
CASTGVGNTIYF
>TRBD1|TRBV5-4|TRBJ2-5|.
TGTGCCAGCAGCGACGGACAGGGCCGGGAGACCCAGTACTTC
CASSDGQGRETQYF
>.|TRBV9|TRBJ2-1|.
TGTGCCAGCAACCCGGAAGAGGAGAATGAGCAGTTCTTC
CASNPEEENEQFF
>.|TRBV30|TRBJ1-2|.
TGTGCCTGGAGTGAAGACAGCCCTAACTATGGCTACACCTTC
CAWSEDSPNYGYTF
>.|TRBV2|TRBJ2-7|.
TGTGCCAGCACCTTGACACCGATACCCTCCGAGCAGTACTTC
CASTLTPIPSEQYF
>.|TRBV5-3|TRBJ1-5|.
TGTGCCAGAAGCCCGTGGACAGGCAATCAGCCCCAGCATTTT
CARSPWTGNQPQHF
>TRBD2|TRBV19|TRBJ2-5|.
TGTGCCAGTAGTATACACGGGACTAGCGGGATCCAAGAGACCCAGTACTTC
CASSIHGTSGIQETQYF
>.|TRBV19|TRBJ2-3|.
TGTGCCACTAAGCCCCCGGGGAATACGCAGTATTTT
CATKPPGNTQYF